This T cell receptor beta chain was observed in a study of T and B cells in COVID-19 patients. TRB rearrangements were amplified by multiplex PCR with BIOMED2 TRB-A/B primers. A single record per CDR3 protein comes from TCRdb applying MiXCR to the multiplex PCR reads. The sample carries 18,000 or so distinct CDR3 sequences, 35% to 40% recorded once. Whole-study findings and limits: Patients with COVID-19 reportedly showed strongly skewed T cell receptor beta variable and joining gene usage.

Each TRB amplification used roughly 220-550 ng of genomic DNA from blood. Note on this clonotype: Its specificity is unknown.

Germline V lookup: CDR1 KGHSH, CDR2 LQKENI. The trim removed 2 bases at V and 9 bases at J, leaving 6 bases unmatched. CDR3 length: 14 residues. This rearrangement joins TRBV18 to TRBJ2-1, with TRBD2 matching over 8 bases. Sequenced input: blood. This receptor was identified in a human donor with active COVID-19. In nucleotides, the CDR3 is TGTGCCAGCTCACCAAACGGGGGGGCCGCTGAGCAGTTCTTC. Residues: CASSPNGGAAEQFF.